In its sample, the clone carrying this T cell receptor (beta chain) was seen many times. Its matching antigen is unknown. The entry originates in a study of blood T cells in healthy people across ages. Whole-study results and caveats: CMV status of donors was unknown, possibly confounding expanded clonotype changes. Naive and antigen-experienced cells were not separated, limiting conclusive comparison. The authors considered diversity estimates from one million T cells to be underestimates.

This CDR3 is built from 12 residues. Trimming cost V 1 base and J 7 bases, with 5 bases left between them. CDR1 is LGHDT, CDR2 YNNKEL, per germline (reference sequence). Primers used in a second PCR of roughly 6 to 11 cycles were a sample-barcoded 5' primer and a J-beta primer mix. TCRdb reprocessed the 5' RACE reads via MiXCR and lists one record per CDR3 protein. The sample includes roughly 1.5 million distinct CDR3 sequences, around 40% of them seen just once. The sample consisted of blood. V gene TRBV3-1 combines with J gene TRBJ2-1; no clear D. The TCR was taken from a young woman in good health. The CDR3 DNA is TGTGCCAGCAGCCAAGTGCAGAATGAGCAGTTCTTC. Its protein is CASSQVQNEQFF.